This passage covers 10 T cell receptor beta chains from one sample sequenced in a study of T cell responses to AZD1222 COVID-19 vaccine (dated by TCRdb to about 2021). Preparation of the library involved the immunoSEQ multiplex PCR assay. TCRdb provides this immuneACCESS table in a form limited to in-frame rearrangements. Some clones are lacking; in checked studies, under half of them reflect an unresolved V gene, and why the rest are absent is not known. Counted in this sample were about 180,000 clones; roughly nine tenths of them appeared once. In total, the top ten clones hold about 1.6% of the sample. According to the study, the label for this sample's time point signals: baseline before first vaccination. The specimen was peripheral blood, collected on day 0 of AZD1222 vaccination. The receptors here all came from an adult in good health.

The chain uses TRBV18 and TRBJ1-4; weak D call: TRBD1 (5 bases). Germline V lookup: CDR1 KGHSH, CDR2 LQKENI. The V and J ends lost 6 bases and 5 bases respectively, with 10 bases between them. The CDR3 has 13 amino acids. CDR3 in amino acids: CASSGQLNEKLFF. CDR3 in DNA: TGTGCCAGCTCGGGGCAGCTAAATGAAAAACTGTTTTTT.

This clone was detected only once. The genes are TRBV11-2 and TRBJ1-1; D is uncertain. Germline V gives CDR1 SGHAT, CDR2 FQNNGV. V lost 7 bases to trimming and J lost 2 bases, with 17 bases between them. The CDR3 is made up of 15 amino acids. In DNA form, the CDR3 reads TGTGCCAGCATGCGAGAGGGCGCTCTTAACACTGAAGCTTTCTTT. As protein: CASMREGALNTEAFF.

The chain links TRBV19 to TRBJ2-4; 11 positions agree with TRBD1. Germline values: CDR1 LNHDA, CDR2 SQIVND (reference sequence). V lost 6 bases, J lost 0 bases, and 7 bases stayed unmatched. The CDR3 extends over 17 amino acids. The CDR3 spells CASSGTGGPSAKNIQYF. The CDR3 bases are TGTGCCAGTAGCGGGACAGGGGGTCCGTCAGCCAAAAACATTCAGTACTTC.

The chain joins TRBV7-8 to TRBJ1-1, with no clear D. There are 16 residues in the CDR3. The germline V gene has CDR1 SGHVS and CDR2 FQNEAQ. V lost 1 base, J lost 4 bases, and 16 bases lay in between. The CDR3 protein is CASSLESSGYPTEAFF. As DNA, the CDR3 is TGTGCCAGCAGCTTAGAATCAAGTGGTTACCCCACTGAAGCTTTCTTT.

This sequence joins TRBV6-1 and TRBJ1-1, with D maybe TRBD1 (6 bases). The CDR3 spans 15 residues. The V and J ends lost 1 base and 1 base respectively, with 10 bases between them. Germline V gives CDR1 MNHNS, CDR2 SASEGT. CDR3 sequence reads: CASSEGATGNTEAFF. Written as DNA, the CDR3 is TGTGCCAGCAGTGAAGGGGCGACAGGGAACACTGAAGCTTTCTTT.

The CDR3 region is CASSELNRGPAWTGELFF. In DNA form, the CDR3 reads TGTGCCAGCAGCGAGCTGAACAGGGGGCCGGCGTGGACCGGGGAGCTGTTTTTT. The rearrangement links TRBV13 to TRBJ2-2; 9 positions agree with TRBD1. The J segment lost 5 bases and the V segment lost 5 bases, leaving 15 bases of the junction unmatched. The CDR3 has 18 residues. Germline assignment: CDR1 PRHDT and CDR2 FYEKMQ (reference sequence).

The CDR3 DNA reads TGTGCCAGCAGCTTGGCCCTGACAGGGAGTAATTCACCCCTCCACTTT. The encoded protein is CASSLALTGSNSPLHF. V gene TRBV5-5 combines with J gene TRBJ1-6, with TRBD1 identical over 7 bases. The CDR3 is made up of 16 amino acids. The V segment lost 0 bases and the J segment 6 bases; nucleotides outside the gene matches: 6. In germline, CDR1 is SGHKS, CDR2 YYEKEE (reference sequence).

The J gene is TRBJ2-7, the V gene TRBV4-1; 9 positions agree with TRBD1. This CDR3 contains 15 residues. V dropped 4 bases and J dropped 6; count of bases not matched to a gene: 10. Germline V gene lookup returns CDR1 MGHRA and CDR2 YSYEKL. The CDR3 loop reads CASSLTGTGIAEQYF. The CDR3 DNA reads as TGCGCCAGCAGCCTCACCGGGACAGGGATTGCCGAGCAGTACTTC.

V usage is TRBV4-1 and J usage is TRBJ1-5; 7 bases are shared with TRBD1. Germline V gives CDR1 MGHRA, CDR2 YSYEKL. CDR3 length equals 18 residues. Trimming at V came to 4 bases and at J to 6 bases, leaving 18 bases not matched to a gene. CDR3 sequence: CASSPRQGDLVLGQPQHF. Written as DNA, the CDR3 is TGCGCCAGCAGCCCACGACAGGGAGATTTAGTACTTGGTCAGCCCCAGCATTTT.

The J gene is TRBJ2-2, the V gene TRBV2, with 9 bases matching TRBD2. Per germline, CDR1 SNHLY and CDR2 FYNNEI. This CDR3 spans 14 amino acids. With 7 bases clipped from V and 3 bases from J, the junction kept 3 bases outside the gene matches. The CDR3 nucleotides read TGTGCCAGCAATCGCGGGGGGGACACCGGGGAGCTGTTTTTT. The encoded protein is CASNRGGDTGELFF. The whole variable domain, remainder taken from reference TRBV2 and TRBJ2-2, is EPEVTQTPSHQVTQMGQEVILRCVPISNHLYFYWYRQILGQKVEFLVSFYNNEISEKSEIFDDQFSVERPDGSNFTLKIRSTKLEDSAMYFCASNRGGDTGELFFGEGSRLTVL.